A single sample is the source of the 19 T cell receptor beta chains below, sequenced in a study of T-cell reconstitution after alpha-beta-depleted transplantation in children. This sample's TCRbeta library carried unique molecular identifier barcodes. Using its own MiXCR run on the PCR reads, TCRdb lists one record per CDR3 protein. The sample shows about 870,000 distinct CDR3 sequences, roughly 16% of them seen only once. The material sequenced was PBMCs, mostly from graft donor cells, taken 360 days after TCRalphabeta/CD19-depleted stem cell transplant. The receptors were gathered from a male patient younger than 18 who had a stem cell transplant for acute lymphoblastic leukemia, so the T cells may come from the graft donor.

The table lists this clonotype with a few counts. Here the CDR3 reads CASSYGQGPYNEQFF. Written as DNA, the CDR3 is TGTGCCAGCAGTTACGGACAGGGGCCCTACAATGAGCAGTTCTTC. The V and J genes are TRBV12-3 or TRBV12-4 and TRBJ2-1; 9 positions agree with TRBD1. With V trimmed by 4 bases and J by 2 bases, 3 bases remained unmatched. This CDR3 comprises 15 residues.

The J gene is TRBJ2-7, the V gene TRBV5-1; the D call may be TRBD1 or TRBD2 (6 bases each). The CDR3 is made up of 13 amino acids. Trimming took off 4 bases at V and 4 bases at J, with 12 bases between the two ends. Germline assignment: CDR1 SGHRS and CDR2 YFSETQ. CDR3: CASSMTRGYEQYF. Written as DNA, the CDR3 is TGCGCCAGCAGCATGACTAGGGGGTACGAGCAGTACTTC. Full variable domain (missing parts from reference TRBV5-1 and TRBJ2-7): KAGVTQTPRYLIKTRGQQVTLSCSPISGHRSVSWYQQTPGQGLQFLFEYFSETQRNKGNFPGRFSGRQFSNSRSEMNVSTLELGDSALYLCASSMTRGYEQYFGPGTRLTVT.

This clonotype was detected only a few times. The V and J genes are TRBV10-3 and TRBJ1-5; 7 nucleotides agree with TRBD1. J lost 7 bases, V lost 6 bases, and 15 bases had no gene match. Germline V CDR1 and CDR2: ENHRY, SYGVKD. The CDR3 sequence is 16 residues long. The CDR3 sequence is CAISETGPVGSQPQHF. In DNA, the CDR3 is TGTGCCATCAGCGAGACAGGGCCTGTTGGGAGCCAGCCCCAGCATTTT.

This clonotype was seen at least ten times. The chain recombines TRBV29-1 with TRBJ2-7, with unresolved D. V lost 6 bases and J 6 bases, leaving 24 bases between the germline ends. The CDR3 consists of 15 residues. Germline V CDR1 and CDR2: SQVTM, ANQGSEA. CDR3 in amino acids: CSVDAGETAYGEQYF. The CDR3 region has the DNA TGCAGCGTCGACGCAGGCGAAACCGCCTATGGCGAGCAGTACTTC.

This clonotype was seen at least ten times. The chain recombines TRBV12-3 or TRBV12-4 with TRBJ2-1; D uncertain. V lost 5 bases, J lost 8 bases, and 19 bases lay in between. The CDR3 length is 15 residues. The CDR3 here is CASSVRGFKRHEQFF. DNA of the CDR3: TGTGCCAGCAGTGTCAGAGGTTTTAAGCGTCATGAGCAGTTCTTC.

This clonotype was detected a few times. This chain connects TRBV5-1 to TRBJ2-1; 13 nucleotides agree with TRBD2. The CDR3 contains 18 residues. CDR1 is SGHRS and CDR2 is YFSETQ in the germline V gene. The V gene end was trimmed by 3 bases and the J gene end by 7 bases; junction bases not matched to a gene: 13. CDR3 sequence: CASSWQGLAGQTMNEQFF. CDR3 DNA: TGCGCCAGCAGCTGGCAGGGACTAGCGGGACAAACGATGAATGAGCAGTTCTTC.

The chain links TRBV19 to TRBJ1-1; 10 nucleotides line up with TRBD1. The germline CDR1 and CDR2 sequences are LNHDA and SQIVND (reference sequence). CDR3 length: 15 amino acids. V was pared by 1 base and J by 4 bases, with 3 bases of the junction left unmatched. This CDR3 is CASSIAGTGATEAFF. The CDR3 nucleotides are TGTGCCAGTAGTATAGCAGGGACAGGGGCCACTGAAGCTTTCTTT.

V usage is TRBV6-5 and J usage is TRBJ2-7, with TRBD2 identical over 7 bases. V dropped 4 bases and J dropped 3; count of bases not matched to a gene: 6. Germline-derived CDR1 and CDR2 are MNHEY and SVGAGI. There are 14 residues in the CDR3. DNA of the CDR3: TGTGCCAGCAGTTTCCCGGGAGGCCTCTACGAGCAGTACTTC. The encoded protein is CASSFPGGLYEQYF.

This clonotype was detected a few times. The chain links TRBV2 to TRBJ1-1; no firm D call. The V end lost 6 bases, the J end lost 3 bases, and 2 bases lay between the germline ends. The CDR3 is 10 amino acids. Germline assignment: CDR1 SNHLY and CDR2 FYNNEI. CDR3 protein: CASRDTEAFF. CDR3 sequence (DNA): TGTGCCAGCAGGGACACTGAAGCTTTCTTT.

There are a few counts of this clonotype. Its ends do not fully match the called genes, so a read error is possible. The V gene is TRBV6-4, the J gene TRBJ2-1, with TRBD2 matching 8 bases. Germline V lookup: CDR1 MRHNA, CDR2 SNTAGT. The length of the CDR3 is 14 residues. DNA of the CDR3: TGTGCCACCAGTGTAGCGGGATCCTACAATGAGCAGTTCTTC. This sequence encodes CATSVAGSYNEQFF.

This rearrangement joins TRBV7-9 to TRBJ2-1; 12 bases fit TRBD2. V lost 1 base to trimming and J lost 7 bases; unmatched junction nucleotides: 8. There are 17 residues in the CDR3. Germline CDR1 and CDR2: SEHNR and FQNEAQ (reference sequence). CDR3 bases: TGTGCCAGCAGCTTAGAGAGAGGACTAGCGGGGTTGAATGAGCAGTTCTTC. It translates to CASSLERGLAGLNEQFF.

The V and J genes are TRBV5-5 and TRBJ1-5; a weak D match, TRBD1 (6 bases). CDR1 is SGHKS and CDR2 is YYEKEE in the germline V gene (reference sequence). The V and J ends lost 4 bases and 3 bases respectively, with 17 bases between them. The CDR3 extends over 16 amino acids. The CDR3 DNA is TGTGCCAGCAGCCCCCTTAAAGGACAGCTCAATCAGCCCCAGCATTTT. It translates to CASSPLKGQLNQPQHF.

This clonotype was seen only a few times. The rearrangement links TRBV5-5 to TRBJ2-1; D is possibly TRBD1 (6 bases). Germline V gene data show CDR1 as SGHKS and CDR2 as YYEKEE (reference sequence). Trimming pared 0 bases from V and 5 bases from J, leaving 12 bases between. The CDR3 has 15 residues. In nucleotides, the CDR3 is TGTGCCAGCAGCTTGGTTTTCAGGGGTAACAATGAGCAGTTCTTC. Protein: CASSLVFRGNNEQFF.

This chain uses TRBV29-1 with TRBJ2-1; possibly TRBD1 for D (6 bases). With 4 bases removed from V and 14 bases from J, the gap between germline ends came to 18 bases. This CDR3 has 12 amino acids. Germline CDR1 SQVTM, CDR2 ANQGSEA. The CDR3: CSVVGPQGAEFF. The CDR3 nucleotides read TGCAGCGTTGTTGGACCACAGGGCGCTGAGTTCTTC.

This rearrangement joins TRBV10-3 to TRBJ1-1; the match to TRBD1 covers 7 bases. V gave up 2 bases and J gave up 4 bases; unmatched junction bases: 7. Germline V lookup: CDR1 ENHRY, CDR2 SYGVKD. The CDR3 extends over 15 amino acids. CDR3 loop: CAISETGAGSTEAFF. The CDR3 DNA follows: TGTGCCATCAGTGAGACAGGGGCGGGCAGCACTGAAGCTTTCTTT.

This clonotype was counted only a few times. The rearrangement links TRBV9 to TRBJ2-7; no reliable D call. Trimming took 0 bases from V and 2 from J, leaving 9 bases between them. Germline assignment: CDR1 SGDLS and CDR2 YYNGEE. This CDR3 has 14 amino acids. In DNA form, the CDR3 reads TGTGCCAGCAGCGTAGATGGGCGGACCTACGAGCAGTACTTC. This translates into CASSVDGRTYEQYF.

Here the CDR3 reads CASSETGRGETQYF. DNA of the CDR3: TGTGCCAGCAGTGAAACGGGAAGAGGGGAGACCCAGTACTTC. The V and J genes are TRBV25-1 and TRBJ2-5; possible D gene TRBD2, 5 bases. CDR3 length: 14 residues. The germline V gene encodes CDR1 MGHDK and CDR2 SYGVNS. The V gene lost 2 bases and the J gene lost 5 bases, with 12 bases spanning the gap. Together with reference TRBV25-1 and TRBJ2-5, the CDR3 gives the full variable domain: EADIYQTPRYLVIGTGKKITLECSQTMGHDKMYWYQQDPGMELHLIHYSYGVNSTEKGDLSSESTVSRIRTEHFPLTLESARPSHTSQYLCASSETGRGETQYFGPGTRLLVL.

The gene calls are TRBV2 and TRBJ2-5; D not resolved. Between the trimmed V and J ends, which lost 4 bases and 0 bases, there was a span of 6 bases. The CDR3 totals 13 residues. Per germline, CDR1 SNHLY and CDR2 FYNNEI. CDR3 in DNA: TGTGCCAGCAGTGTGGACGACCAAGAGACCCAGTACTTC. Translating gives CASSVDDQETQYF.

The genes are TRBV29-1 and TRBJ2-7, with TRBD1 identical over 7 bases. The V segment lost 5 bases and the J segment 5 bases; nucleotides outside the gene matches: 6. Germline CDR1 is SQVTM and CDR2 is ANQGSEA. The CDR3 covers 12 residues. The CDR3 sequence: CSVSDRVDEQYF. The CDR3 DNA sequence: TGCAGCGTTTCCGACAGGGTCGACGAGCAGTACTTC.